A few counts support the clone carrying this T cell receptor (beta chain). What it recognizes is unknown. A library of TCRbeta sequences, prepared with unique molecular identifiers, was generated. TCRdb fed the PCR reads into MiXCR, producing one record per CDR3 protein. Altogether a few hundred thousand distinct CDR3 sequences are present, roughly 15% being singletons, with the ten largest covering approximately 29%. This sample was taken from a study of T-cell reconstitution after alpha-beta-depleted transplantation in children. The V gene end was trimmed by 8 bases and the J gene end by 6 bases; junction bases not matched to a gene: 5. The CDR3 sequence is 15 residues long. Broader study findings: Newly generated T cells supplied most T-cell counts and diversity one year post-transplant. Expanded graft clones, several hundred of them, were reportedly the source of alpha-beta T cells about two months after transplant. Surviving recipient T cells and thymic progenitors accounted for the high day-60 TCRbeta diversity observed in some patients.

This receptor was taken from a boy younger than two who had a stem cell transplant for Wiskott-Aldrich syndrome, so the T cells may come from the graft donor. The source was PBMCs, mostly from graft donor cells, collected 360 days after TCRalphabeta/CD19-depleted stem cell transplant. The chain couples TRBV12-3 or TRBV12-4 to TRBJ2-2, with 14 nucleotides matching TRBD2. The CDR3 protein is CASCRTSGRSGELFF. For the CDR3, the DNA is TGTGCCAGCTGCCGGACTAGCGGGAGGTCCGGGGAGCTGTTTTTT.